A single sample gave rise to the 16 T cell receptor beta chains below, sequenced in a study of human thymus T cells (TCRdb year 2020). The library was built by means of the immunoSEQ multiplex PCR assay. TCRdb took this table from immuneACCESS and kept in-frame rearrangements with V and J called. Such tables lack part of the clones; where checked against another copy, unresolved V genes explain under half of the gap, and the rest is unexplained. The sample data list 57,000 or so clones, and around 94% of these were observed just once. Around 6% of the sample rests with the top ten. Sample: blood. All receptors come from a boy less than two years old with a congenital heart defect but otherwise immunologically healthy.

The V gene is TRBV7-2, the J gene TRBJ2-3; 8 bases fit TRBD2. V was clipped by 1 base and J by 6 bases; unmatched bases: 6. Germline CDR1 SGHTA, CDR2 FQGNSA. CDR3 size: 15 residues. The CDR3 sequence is CASSLDGGRSDTQYF. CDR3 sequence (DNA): TGTGCCAGCAGCTTAGATGGCGGGAGGTCGGATACGCAGTATTTT.

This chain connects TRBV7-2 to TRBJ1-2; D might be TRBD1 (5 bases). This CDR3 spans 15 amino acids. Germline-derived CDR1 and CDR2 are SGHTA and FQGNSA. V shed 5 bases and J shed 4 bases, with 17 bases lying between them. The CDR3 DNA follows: TGTGCCAGCAGCCCGAGACAGATTTCCCCCTATGGCTACACCTTC. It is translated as CASSPRQISPYGYTF.

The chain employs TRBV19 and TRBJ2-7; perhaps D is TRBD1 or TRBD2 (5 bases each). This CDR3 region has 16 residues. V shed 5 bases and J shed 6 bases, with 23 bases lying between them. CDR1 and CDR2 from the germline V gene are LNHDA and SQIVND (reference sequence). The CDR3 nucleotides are TGTGCCAGTAGTTTAAAGATAGGGACGAGGCGGGTCGAGCAGTACTTC. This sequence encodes CASSLKIGTRRVEQYF.

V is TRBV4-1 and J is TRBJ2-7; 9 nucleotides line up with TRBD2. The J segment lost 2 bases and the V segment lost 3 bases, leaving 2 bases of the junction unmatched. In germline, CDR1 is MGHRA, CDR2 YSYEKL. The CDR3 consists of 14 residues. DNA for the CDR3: TGCGCCAGCAGCCACTTAGCGGGGGCCTACGAGCAGTACTTC. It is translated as CASSHLAGAYEQYF.

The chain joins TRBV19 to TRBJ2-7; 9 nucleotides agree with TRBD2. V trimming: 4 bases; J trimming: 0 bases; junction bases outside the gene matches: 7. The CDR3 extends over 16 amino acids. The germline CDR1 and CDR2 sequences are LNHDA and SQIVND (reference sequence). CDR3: CASSKSLAGSSYEQYF. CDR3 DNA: TGTGCCAGTAGTAAATCCCTAGCGGGGAGCTCCTACGAGCAGTACTTC.

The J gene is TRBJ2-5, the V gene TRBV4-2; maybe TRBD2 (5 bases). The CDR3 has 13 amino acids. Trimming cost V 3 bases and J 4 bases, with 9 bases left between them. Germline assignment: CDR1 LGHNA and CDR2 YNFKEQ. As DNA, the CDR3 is TGTGCCAGCAGCCAGGGGAGAGCAGAGACCCAGTACTTC. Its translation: CASSQGRAETQYF.

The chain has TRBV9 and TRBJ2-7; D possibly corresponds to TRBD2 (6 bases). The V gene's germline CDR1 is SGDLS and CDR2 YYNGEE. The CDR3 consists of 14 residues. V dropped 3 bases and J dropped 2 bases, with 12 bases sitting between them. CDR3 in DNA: TGTGCCAGCAGCGCGGGACTTCTAACCTACGAGCAGTACTTC. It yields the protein CASSAGLLTYEQYF.

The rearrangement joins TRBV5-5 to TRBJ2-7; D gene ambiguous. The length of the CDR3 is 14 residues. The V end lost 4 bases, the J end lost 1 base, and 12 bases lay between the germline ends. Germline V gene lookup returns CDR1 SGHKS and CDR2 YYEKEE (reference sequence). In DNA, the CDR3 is TGTGCCAGCAGCCCGGCCCACTCATCCTACGAGCAGTACTTC. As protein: CASSPAHSSYEQYF.

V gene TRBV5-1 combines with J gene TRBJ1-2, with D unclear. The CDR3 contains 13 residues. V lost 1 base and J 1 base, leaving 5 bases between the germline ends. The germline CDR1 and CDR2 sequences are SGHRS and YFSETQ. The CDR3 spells CASSLNNNYGYTF. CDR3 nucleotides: TGCGCCAGCAGCTTGAACAATAACTATGGCTACACCTTC.

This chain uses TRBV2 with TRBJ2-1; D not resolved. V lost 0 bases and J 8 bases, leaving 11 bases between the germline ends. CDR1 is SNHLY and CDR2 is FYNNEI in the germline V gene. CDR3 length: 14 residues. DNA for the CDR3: TGTGCCAGCAGTGAAGCGTATTTCGGAGATGAGCAGTTCTTC. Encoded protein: CASSEAYFGDEQFF.

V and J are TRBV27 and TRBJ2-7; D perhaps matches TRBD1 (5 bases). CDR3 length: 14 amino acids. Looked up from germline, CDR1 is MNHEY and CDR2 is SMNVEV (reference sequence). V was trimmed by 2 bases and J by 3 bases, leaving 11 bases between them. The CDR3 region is CASSLRETDYEQYF. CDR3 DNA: TGTGCCAGCAGTTTACGTGAGACAGACTACGAGCAGTACTTC.

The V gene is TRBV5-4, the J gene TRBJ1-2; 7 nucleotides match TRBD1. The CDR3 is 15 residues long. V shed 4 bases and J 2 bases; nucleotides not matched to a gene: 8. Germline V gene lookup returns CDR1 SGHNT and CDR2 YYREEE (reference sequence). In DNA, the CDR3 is TGTGCCAGCAGCCCCCCCGAACAGGGGAACTATGGCTACACCTTC. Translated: CASSPPEQGNYGYTF.

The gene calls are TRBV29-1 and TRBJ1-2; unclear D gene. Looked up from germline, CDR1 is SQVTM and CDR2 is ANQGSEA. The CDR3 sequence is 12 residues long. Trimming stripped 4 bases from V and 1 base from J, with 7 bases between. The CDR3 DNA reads TGCAGCGTTGTCGGCCTTAACTATGGCTACACCTTC. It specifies CSVVGLNYGYTF.

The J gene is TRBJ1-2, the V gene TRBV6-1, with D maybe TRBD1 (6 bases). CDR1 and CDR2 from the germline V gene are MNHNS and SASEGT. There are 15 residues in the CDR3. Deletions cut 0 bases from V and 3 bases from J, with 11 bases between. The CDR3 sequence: CASSEAVQGHYGYTF. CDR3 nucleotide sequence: TGTGCCAGCAGTGAAGCAGTTCAGGGGCACTATGGCTACACCTTC.

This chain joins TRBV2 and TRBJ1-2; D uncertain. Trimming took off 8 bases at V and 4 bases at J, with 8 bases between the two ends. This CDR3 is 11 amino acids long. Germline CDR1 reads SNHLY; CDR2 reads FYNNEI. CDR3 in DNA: TGTGCCAGCTCCAGGTTCTATGGCTACACCTTC. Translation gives CASSRFYGYTF. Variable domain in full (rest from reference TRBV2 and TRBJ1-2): EPEVTQTPSHQVTQMGQEVILRCVPISNHLYFYWYRQILGQKVEFLVSFYNNEISEKSEIFDDQFSVERPDGSNFTLKIRSTKLEDSAMYFCASSRFYGYTFGSGTRLTVV.

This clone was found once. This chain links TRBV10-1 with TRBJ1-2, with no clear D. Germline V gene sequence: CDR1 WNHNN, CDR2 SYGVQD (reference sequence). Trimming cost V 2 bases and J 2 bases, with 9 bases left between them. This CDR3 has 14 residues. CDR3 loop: CASSELGRNYGYTF. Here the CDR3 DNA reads TGCGCCAGCAGTGAGCTTGGCCGAAACTATGGCTACACCTTC.